Below, one TCR beta chain is given with its context. Among the donors, all were healthy bone marrow donors. This sample is part of a study of cytomegalovirus exposure and HLA in healthy donors. Vbeta (60) and Jbeta (13) primers were used in the PCR. Using immunoSEQ multiplex PCR, the repertoire was profiled, and TCRdb retains in-frame clones only, with some absent. The sample contains around 90,000 clones, around 85% of which appear only once. The CDR3 length is 13 residues. The J segment lost 4 bases and the V segment lost 4 bases, leaving 4 bases of the junction unmatched. Germline V gives CDR1 LNHDA, CDR2 SQIVND (reference sequence).

The source material was PBMCs. V and J are TRBV19 and TRBJ2-7, with 7 nucleotides matching TRBD2. This receptor was identified in a man aged 40-55 years in good health and CMV-seropositive. The DNA for the CDR3 is TGTGCCAGTAGTAGGCGGGAGAGTTACGAGCAGTACTTC. Protein sequence: CASSRRESYEQYF.